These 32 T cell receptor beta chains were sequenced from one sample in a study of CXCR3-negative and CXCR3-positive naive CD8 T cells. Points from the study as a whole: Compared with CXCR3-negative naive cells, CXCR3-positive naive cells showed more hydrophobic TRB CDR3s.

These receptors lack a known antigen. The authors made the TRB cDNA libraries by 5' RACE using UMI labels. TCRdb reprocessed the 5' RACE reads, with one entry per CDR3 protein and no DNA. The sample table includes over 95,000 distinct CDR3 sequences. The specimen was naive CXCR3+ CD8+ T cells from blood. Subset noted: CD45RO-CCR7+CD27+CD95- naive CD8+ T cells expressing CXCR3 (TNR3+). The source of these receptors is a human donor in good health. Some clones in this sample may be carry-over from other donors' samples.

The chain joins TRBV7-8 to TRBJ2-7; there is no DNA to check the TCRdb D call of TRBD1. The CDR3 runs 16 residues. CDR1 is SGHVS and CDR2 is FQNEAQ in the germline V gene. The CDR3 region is CASSRVTGELMSEQYF.

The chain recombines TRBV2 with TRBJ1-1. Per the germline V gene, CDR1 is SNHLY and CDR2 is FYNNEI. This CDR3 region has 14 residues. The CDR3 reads CASSDRRMNTEAFF.

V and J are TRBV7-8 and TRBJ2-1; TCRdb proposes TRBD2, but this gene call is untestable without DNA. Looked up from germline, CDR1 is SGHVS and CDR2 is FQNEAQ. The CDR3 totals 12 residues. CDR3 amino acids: CASSLESDEQFF.

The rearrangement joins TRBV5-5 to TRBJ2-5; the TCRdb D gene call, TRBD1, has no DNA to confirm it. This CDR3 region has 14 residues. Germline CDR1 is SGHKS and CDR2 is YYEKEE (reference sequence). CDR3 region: CASSLARGRETQYF.

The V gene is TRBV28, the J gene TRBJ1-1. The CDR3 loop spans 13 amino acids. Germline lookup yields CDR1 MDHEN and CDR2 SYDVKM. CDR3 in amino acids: CASSHRENTEAFF.

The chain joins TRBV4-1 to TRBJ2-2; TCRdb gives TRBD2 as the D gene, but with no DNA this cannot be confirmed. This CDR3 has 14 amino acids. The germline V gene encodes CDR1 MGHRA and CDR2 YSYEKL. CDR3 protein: CASSQGDYTGELFF.

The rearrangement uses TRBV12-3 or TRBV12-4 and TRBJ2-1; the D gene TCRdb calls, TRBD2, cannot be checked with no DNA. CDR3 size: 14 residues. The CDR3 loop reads CASSFNLRRDEQFF.

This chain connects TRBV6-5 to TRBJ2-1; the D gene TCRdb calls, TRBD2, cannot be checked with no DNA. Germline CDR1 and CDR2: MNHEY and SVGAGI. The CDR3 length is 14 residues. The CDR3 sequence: CASSYSASGSEQFF.

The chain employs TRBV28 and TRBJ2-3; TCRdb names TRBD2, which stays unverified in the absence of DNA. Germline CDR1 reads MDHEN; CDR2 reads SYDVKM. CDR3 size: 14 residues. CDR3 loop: CASSGLAGGDTQYF. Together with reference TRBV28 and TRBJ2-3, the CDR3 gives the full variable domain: DVKVTQSSRYLVKRTGEKVFLECVQDMDHENMFWYRQDPGLGLRLIYFSYDVKMKEKGDIPEGYSVSREKKERFSLILESASTNQTSMYLCASSGLAGGDTQYFGPGTRLTVL.

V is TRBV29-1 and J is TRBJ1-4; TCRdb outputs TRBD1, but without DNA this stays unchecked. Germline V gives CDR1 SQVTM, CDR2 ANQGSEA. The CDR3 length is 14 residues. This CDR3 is CSVERGDSTKKLFF.

The CDR3 protein is CASRPRLAGLPYQETQYF. The chain is built from TRBV28 and TRBJ2-5; there is no DNA to check the TCRdb D call of TRBD2. Per germline, CDR1 MDHEN and CDR2 SYDVKM. There are 18 residues in the CDR3.

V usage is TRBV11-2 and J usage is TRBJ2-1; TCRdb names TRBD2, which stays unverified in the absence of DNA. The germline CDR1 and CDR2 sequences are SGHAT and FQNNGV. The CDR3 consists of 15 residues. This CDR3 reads CASSLGSGGHNEQFF.

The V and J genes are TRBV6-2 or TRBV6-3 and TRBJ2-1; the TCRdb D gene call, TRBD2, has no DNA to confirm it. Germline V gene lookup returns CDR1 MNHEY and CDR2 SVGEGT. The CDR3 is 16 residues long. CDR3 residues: CASSYLTSGGDNEQFF.

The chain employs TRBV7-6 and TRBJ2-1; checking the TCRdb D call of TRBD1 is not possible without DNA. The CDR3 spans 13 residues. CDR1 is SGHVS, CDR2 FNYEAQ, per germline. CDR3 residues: CASSPSPADEQFF.

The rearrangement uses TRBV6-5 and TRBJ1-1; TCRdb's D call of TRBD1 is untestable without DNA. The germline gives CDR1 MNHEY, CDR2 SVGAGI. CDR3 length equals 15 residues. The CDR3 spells CASSETEYMNTEAFF.

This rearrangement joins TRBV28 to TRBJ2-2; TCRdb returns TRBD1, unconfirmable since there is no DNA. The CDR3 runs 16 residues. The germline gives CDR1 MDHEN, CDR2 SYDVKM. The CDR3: CASSGPGAGRTGELFF.

The CDR3 loop is CASKISTRGTGELFF. This rearrangement joins TRBV19 to TRBJ2-2; the TCRdb D gene call, TRBD1, has no DNA to confirm it. Germline CDR1 reads LNHDA; CDR2 reads SQIVND (reference sequence). CDR3 length: 15 residues. Supplemented by reference TRBV19 and TRBJ2-2, the full variable domain reads DGGITQSPKYLFRKEGQNVTLSCEQNLNHDAMYWYRQDPGQGLRLIYYSQIVNDFQKGDIAEGYSVSREKKESFPLTVTSAQKNPTAFYLCASKISTRGTGELFFGEGSRLTVL.

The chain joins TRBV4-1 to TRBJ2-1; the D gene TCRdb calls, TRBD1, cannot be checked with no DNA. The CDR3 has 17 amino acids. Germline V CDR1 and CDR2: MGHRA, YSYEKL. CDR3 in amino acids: CASSQGVGTGEVNEQFF.

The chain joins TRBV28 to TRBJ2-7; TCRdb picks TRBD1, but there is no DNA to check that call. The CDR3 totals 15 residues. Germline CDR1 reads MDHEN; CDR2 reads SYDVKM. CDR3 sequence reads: CASSLGTGSTYEQYF.

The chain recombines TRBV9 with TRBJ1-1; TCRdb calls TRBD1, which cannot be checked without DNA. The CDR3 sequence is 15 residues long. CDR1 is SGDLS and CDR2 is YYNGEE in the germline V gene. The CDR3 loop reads CASSVVAGLNTEAFF.

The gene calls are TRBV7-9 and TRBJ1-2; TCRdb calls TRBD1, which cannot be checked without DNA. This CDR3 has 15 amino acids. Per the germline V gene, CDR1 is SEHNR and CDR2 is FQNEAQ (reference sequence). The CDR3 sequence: CASSLVDRTNYGYTF.

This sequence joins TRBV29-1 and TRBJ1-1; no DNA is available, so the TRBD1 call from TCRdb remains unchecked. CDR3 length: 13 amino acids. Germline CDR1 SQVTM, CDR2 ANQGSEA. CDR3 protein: CSVTGGLNTEAFF.

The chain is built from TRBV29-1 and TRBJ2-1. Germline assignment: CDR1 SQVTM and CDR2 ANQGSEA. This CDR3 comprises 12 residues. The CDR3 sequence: CSVYSSYNEQFF.

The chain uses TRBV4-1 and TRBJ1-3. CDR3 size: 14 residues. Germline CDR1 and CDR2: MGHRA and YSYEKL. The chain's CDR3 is CASSQAGNGNTIYF.

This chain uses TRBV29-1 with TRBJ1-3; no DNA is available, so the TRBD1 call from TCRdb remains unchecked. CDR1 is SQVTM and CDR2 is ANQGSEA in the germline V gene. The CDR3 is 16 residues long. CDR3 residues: CSVVTPGTGSGNTIYF.

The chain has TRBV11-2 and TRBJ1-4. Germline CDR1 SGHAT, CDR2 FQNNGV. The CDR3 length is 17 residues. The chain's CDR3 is CASSLVGGMGLGEKLFF.

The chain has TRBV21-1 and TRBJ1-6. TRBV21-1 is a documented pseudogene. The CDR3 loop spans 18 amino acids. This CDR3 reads CASSKLEARSSYNSPLHF.

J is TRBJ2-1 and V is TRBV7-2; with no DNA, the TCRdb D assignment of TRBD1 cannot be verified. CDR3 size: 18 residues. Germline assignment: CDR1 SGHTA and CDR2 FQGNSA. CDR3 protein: CASSFLGVGQAVDNEQFF.

CDR3 loop: CASSNLLLPGELFF. This rearrangement joins TRBV19 to TRBJ2-2; the D call of TRBD2 rests on TCRdb alone, since no DNA is present to check it. Germline CDR1 LNHDA, CDR2 SQIVND (reference sequence). The CDR3 is made up of 14 amino acids.

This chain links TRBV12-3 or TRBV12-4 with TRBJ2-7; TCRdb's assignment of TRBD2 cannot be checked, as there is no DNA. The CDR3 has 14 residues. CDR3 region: CASSFITAPYEQYF.

The CDR3 sequence: CASSFLAEVNEQFF. V is TRBV9 and J is TRBJ2-1; TCRdb picks TRBD2, but there is no DNA to check that call. CDR3 length: 14 amino acids. Germline assignment: CDR1 SGDLS and CDR2 YYNGEE.

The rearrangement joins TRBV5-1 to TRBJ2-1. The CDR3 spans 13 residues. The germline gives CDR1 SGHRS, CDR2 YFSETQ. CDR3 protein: CASSLLLDGEQFF.